These 2 T cell receptor beta chains share one sample of origin, sequenced in a study of T-cell reconstitution after alpha-beta-depleted transplantation in children. As it was prepared, the TCRbeta library received unique molecular identifiers. One entry per CDR3 protein results from TCRdb running MiXCR on the PCR reads. The sample includes some 390,000 distinct CDR3 sequences, roughly 22% of them seen just once. The source was PBMCs from the stem cell graft donor, collected from the stem cell graft. These receptors came from a human donor who donated a stem cell graft to a child with acute myeloid leukemia.

The chain joins TRBV28 to TRBJ2-1, with D hard to call. Germline V gene data show CDR1 as MDHEN and CDR2 as SYDVKM. The CDR3 is made up of 11 amino acids. The ends were cut back, 5 bases at V and 9 bases at J, with 8 bases in the middle. The CDR3, as DNA: TGTGCCAGCAGTCCCCTCCGTGAGCAGTTCTTC. Amino acid sequence: CASSPLREQFF.

The rearrangement joins TRBV2 to TRBJ2-1; 11 bases are shared with TRBD2. The germline CDR1 and CDR2 sequences are SNHLY and FYNNEI. The CDR3 length is 15 residues. The ends lost 2 bases at V and 9 bases at J; junction bases unmatched: 6. The CDR3 DNA is TGTGCCAGCAGTGAAACTAGCGGGAGTGTACGTGAGCAGTTCTTC. Protein sequence: CASSETSGSVREQFF.